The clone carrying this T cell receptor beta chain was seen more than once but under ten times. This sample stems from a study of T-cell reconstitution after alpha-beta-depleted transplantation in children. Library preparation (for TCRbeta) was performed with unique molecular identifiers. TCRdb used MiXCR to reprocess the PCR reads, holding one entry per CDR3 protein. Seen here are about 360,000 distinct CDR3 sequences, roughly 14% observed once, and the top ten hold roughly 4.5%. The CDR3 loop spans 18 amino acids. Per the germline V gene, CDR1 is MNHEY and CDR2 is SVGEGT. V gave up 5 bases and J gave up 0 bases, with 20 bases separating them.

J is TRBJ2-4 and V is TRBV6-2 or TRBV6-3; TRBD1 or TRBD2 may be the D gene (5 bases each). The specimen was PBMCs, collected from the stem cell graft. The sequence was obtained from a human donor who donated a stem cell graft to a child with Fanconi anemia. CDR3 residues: CASSIWGSGAVAKNIQYF. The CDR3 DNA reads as TGTGCCAGCAGTATATGGGGGTCTGGGGCAGTAGCCAAAAACATTCAGTACTTC.